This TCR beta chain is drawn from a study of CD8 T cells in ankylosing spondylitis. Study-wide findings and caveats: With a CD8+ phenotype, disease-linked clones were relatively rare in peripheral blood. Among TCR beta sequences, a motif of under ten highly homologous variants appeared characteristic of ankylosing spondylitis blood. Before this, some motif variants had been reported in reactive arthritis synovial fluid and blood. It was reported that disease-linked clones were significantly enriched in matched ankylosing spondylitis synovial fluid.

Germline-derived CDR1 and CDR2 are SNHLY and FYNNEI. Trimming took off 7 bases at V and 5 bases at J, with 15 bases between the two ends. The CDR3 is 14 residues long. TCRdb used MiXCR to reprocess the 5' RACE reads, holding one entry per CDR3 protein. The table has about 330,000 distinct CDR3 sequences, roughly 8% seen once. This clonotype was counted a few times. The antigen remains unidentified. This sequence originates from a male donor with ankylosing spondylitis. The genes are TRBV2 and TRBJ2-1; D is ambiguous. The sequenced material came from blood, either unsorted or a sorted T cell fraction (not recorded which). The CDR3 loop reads CASNQLLSNNEQFF. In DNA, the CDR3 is TGTGCCAGCAACCAACTACTTTCGAACAATGAGCAGTTCTTC.